One sample yielded the 27 T cell receptor beta chains listed below, sequenced in a study of T cells after yellow fever vaccination. TCRdb re-analysed the 5' RACE reads in MiXCR, keeping a single row per CDR3 protein. The sample carries around 88,000 distinct CDR3 sequences, about an eighth recorded once. The sequences come from CD8+ T cells not binding an NS4B(214-222) dextramer, sorted from PBMCs, collected less than 25 days after the first yellow fever vaccination. These receptors all come from a man between 18 and 29 years old who received the YFV17D yellow fever vaccine.

This chain uses TRBV4-3 with TRBJ2-7; 7 bases are shared with TRBD1. The length of the CDR3 is 14 residues. Germline CDR1 is LGHNA and CDR2 is YSLEER. V trimming: 1 base; J trimming: 4 bases; junction bases outside the gene matches: 4. The CDR3 is CASSQARGPYEQYF. DNA of the CDR3: TGCGCCAGCAGCCAAGCTAGGGGGCCATACGAGCAGTACTTC.

The V and J genes are TRBV4-1 and TRBJ2-7, with a tentative D call TRBD2 (6 bases). Trimming removed 1 base at V and 1 base at J, with 11 bases between. In germline, CDR1 is MGHRA, CDR2 YSYEKL. CDR3 size: 15 residues. In DNA form, the CDR3 reads TGCGCCAGCAGCCAAGTTCGGGACTGGTCCTACGAGCAGTACTTC. This codes for CASSQVRDWSYEQYF.

This clonotype was observed a few times. The genes are TRBV27 and TRBJ2-7, with a weak D call TRBD2 (5 bases). CDR3 length: 13 residues. Per germline, CDR1 MNHEY and CDR2 SMNVEV (reference sequence). Trimming stripped 3 bases from V and 3 bases from J, with 9 bases between. For the CDR3, the DNA is TGTGCCAGCAGTTTCGGGGATATCTACGAGCAGTACTTC. It codes for CASSFGDIYEQYF.

On this clonotype itself: The junction shows a germline mismatch at one end, possibly a read error. This rearrangement joins TRBV6-5 to TRBJ1-1, with 11 nucleotides matching TRBD1. The CDR3 is 16 residues long. From germline, CDR1 is MNHEY and CDR2 SVGAGI. The CDR3 region is CACSYFLGQGATEAFF. The CDR3, as DNA: TGTGCCTGCAGTTATTTTCTCGGACAGGGGGCCACTGAAGCTTTCTTT.

A few counts support this clonotype. The chain joins TRBV6-5 to TRBJ1-1; 10 nucleotides match TRBD1. Germline V lookup: CDR1 MNHEY, CDR2 SVGAGI. Losses at the gene ends were 2 bases for V and 4 bases for J; bases not matched to a gene: 10. There are 17 residues in the CDR3. As DNA, the CDR3 is TGTGCCAGCAGTTACCCCGGGACAGGGGACGGAGCCACTGAAGCTTTCTTT. As protein: CASSYPGTGDGATEAFF.

This clonotype was counted between two and nine times. This chain joins TRBV7-8 and TRBJ1-4; weak D call: TRBD1 (5 bases). In germline, CDR1 is SGHVS, CDR2 FQNEAQ. The CDR3 totals 15 residues. The V end was cut by 5 bases, the J end by 5 bases, with 15 bases between. CDR3 loop: CASSNDRRTNEKLFF. CDR3 nucleotide sequence: TGTGCCAGCAGCAATGACAGACGCACAAATGAAAAACTGTTTTTT.

V is TRBV4-1 and J is TRBJ1-6; no reliable D call. The ends were cut back, 1 base at V and 5 bases at J, with 12 bases in the middle. This CDR3 is 16 amino acids long. In germline, CDR1 is MGHRA, CDR2 YSYEKL. The CDR3 DNA sequence: TGCGCCAGCAGCCAAGTTAAAGGGATCGATAATTCACCCCTCCACTTT. This gives the protein CASSQVKGIDNSPLHF.

In its sample, this clonotype was seen a few times. The chain couples TRBV6-1 to TRBJ2-2; 7 bases fit TRBD1. This CDR3 spans 15 amino acids. The germline gives CDR1 MNHNS, CDR2 SASEGT. The junction had 11 bases not matched to a gene; V was cut back by 5 bases and J by 8 bases. In DNA form, the CDR3 reads TGTGCCAGCAGTCCTGACAGGGCACGTTCTGGGGAGCTGTTTTTT. Its translation: CASSPDRARSGELFF.

This clonotype was observed a few times. This rearrangement joins TRBV7-7 to TRBJ2-2; 9 bases are a match to TRBD2. CDR1 and CDR2 from the germline V gene are SSHAT and FNYEAQ (reference sequence). CDR3 length equals 18 residues. The V segment lost 1 base and the J segment 0 bases; nucleotides outside the gene matches: 6. CDR3 coding DNA: TGTGCCAGCAGCTTAGTGGTAGCGGGGGACTCGAACACCGGGGAGCTGTTTTTT. It translates to CASSLVVAGDSNTGELFF.

This clonotype was observed a few times. V is TRBV5-5 and J is TRBJ2-7; no firm D call. Germline V gene lookup returns CDR1 SGHKS and CDR2 YYEKEE (reference sequence). Trimming shortened V by 4 bases and J by 0 bases, and 8 bases separated the two germline ends. The CDR3 contains 13 residues. CDR3 in amino acids: CASSRLASYEQYF. The CDR3 coding sequence is TGTGCCAGCAGCCGACTGGCCTCCTACGAGCAGTACTTC.

The table lists this clonotype with a few counts. The DNA for the CDR3 is TGCGCCAGCAGCCACGAGGCCACAGGGAAAACACTGGATGGCTACACCTTC. Translation gives CASSHEATGKTLDGYTF. This chain joins TRBV4-1 and TRBJ1-2; a weak D match, TRBD1 (6 bases). With 3 bases removed from V and 6 bases from J, the gap between germline ends came to 23 bases. Germline loops: CDR1 MGHRA, CDR2 YSYEKL. The CDR3 covers 17 residues.

This clonotype showed up just a few times. The genes are TRBV9 and TRBJ1-2; 10 bases line up with TRBD1. V shed 3 bases and J 8 bases; nucleotides not matched to a gene: 7. CDR1 and CDR2 from the germline V gene are SGDLS and YYNGEE. There are 14 residues in the CDR3. The DNA of the CDR3 is TGTGCCAGCAGCGCCCGGGACAGGGGTGGAGGCTACACCTTC. Translating gives CASSARDRGGGYTF.

This clonotype was counted between two and nine times. The chain combines TRBV5-4 with TRBJ2-3; TRBD2 matches at 8 bases. V was clipped by 3 bases and J by 0 bases; unmatched bases: 9. In germline, CDR1 is SGHNT, CDR2 YYREEE (reference sequence). This CDR3 contains 17 residues. In DNA, the CDR3 is TGTGCCAGCAGCTGGGTAGCGGGGTCCGGAAGCACAGATACGCAGTATTTT. Encoded protein: CASSWVAGSGSTDTQYF.

CDR3 nucleotide sequence: TGTGCCAGCGCCGGGAGGGGGGCCTACGAGCAGTACTTC. Its translation is CASAGRGAYEQYF. The rearrangement links TRBV19 to TRBJ2-7, with 8 bases aligning to TRBD2. Germline CDR1 is LNHDA and CDR2 is SQIVND (reference sequence). V was clipped by 9 bases and J by 2 bases; unmatched bases: 6. The CDR3 loop spans 13 amino acids.

The chain joins TRBV20-1 to TRBJ1-5; no firm D call. V dropped 2 bases and J dropped 4 bases, with 12 bases sitting between them. Germline CDR1 reads DFQATT; CDR2 reads SNEGSKA (reference sequence). The CDR3 length is 14 residues. Here the CDR3 reads CSARSGRSNQPQHF. CDR3 DNA: TGCAGTGCTAGATCTGGACGGAGTAATCAGCCCCAGCATTTT.

The chain couples TRBV4-3 to TRBJ1-3, with D possibly TRBD1 on 5 matching bases. V was pared by 1 base and J by 2 bases, with 12 bases between. Germline CDR1 is LGHNA and CDR2 is YSLEER. CDR3 size: 16 residues. The CDR3 protein is CASSQGNRQTGNTIYF. For the CDR3, the DNA is TGCGCCAGCAGCCAAGGCAACCGACAGACTGGAAACACCATATATTTT.

The chain is built from TRBV19 and TRBJ2-7, with 7 bases lining up with TRBD2. The CDR3 consists of 12 residues. Per the germline V gene, CDR1 is LNHDA and CDR2 is SQIVND (reference sequence). The ends lost 5 bases at V and 2 bases at J; junction bases unmatched: 0. In nucleotides, the CDR3 is TGTGCCAGTAGTGCGGGGGCCTACGAGCAGTACTTC. It is translated as CASSAGAYEQYF.

The chain uses TRBV11-2 and TRBJ2-3; 11 bases are shared with TRBD2. The trim removed 4 bases at V and 2 bases at J, leaving 8 bases unmatched. Germline V gives CDR1 SGHAT, CDR2 FQNNGV. The CDR3 runs to 17 residues. The CDR3: CASSYLPGLAVTDTQYF. CDR3 DNA: TGTGCCAGCAGCTATCTCCCGGGACTAGCGGTCACAGATACGCAGTATTTT.

The CDR3 sequence is CASSFSRRGAYTDTQYF. The CDR3 DNA reads TGCGCCAGCAGCTTCAGTCGACGGGGGGCTTACACAGATACGCAGTATTTT. The chain carries TRBV5-1 and TRBJ2-3; weak D call: TRBD2 (7 bases). CDR1 is SGHRS, CDR2 YFSETQ, per germline. This CDR3 spans 17 amino acids. The ends were cut back, 2 bases at V and 2 bases at J, with 18 bases in the middle.

The rearrangement links TRBV30 to TRBJ2-6; 12 positions agree with TRBD1. Germline trimming cut 5 bases from V and 1 base from J; bases unmatched to any gene: 3. Germline V lookup: CDR1 GTSNPN, CDR2 SVGIG (reference sequence). The CDR3 has 16 residues. In DNA, the CDR3 is TGTGCCTGGTCGGGACAGGGGGCTTCTGGGGCCAACGTCCTGACTTTC. It encodes CAWSGQGASGANVLTF.

This clonotype was counted ten times or more. The chain recombines TRBV12-3 or TRBV12-4 with TRBJ2-7, with D unclear. CDR3 size: 14 residues. V was clipped by 8 bases and J by 3 bases, with 17 bases between them. Here the CDR3 DNA reads TGTGCCAGCTCGTCAGGCCCGGGTATCTACGAGCAGTACTTC. Translating gives CASSSGPGIYEQYF.

This rearrangement joins TRBV19 to TRBJ2-1; D gene ambiguous. The germline V and J ends were trimmed by 0 bases and 0 bases, with 6 bases remaining between them. The length of the CDR3 is 15 residues. Germline V gene data show CDR1 as LNHDA and CDR2 as SQIVND (reference sequence). The CDR3 region has the DNA TGTGCCAGTAGTATAGACGTTCCCTCCTACAATGAGCAGTTCTTC. This gives the protein CASSIDVPSYNEQFF.

V usage is TRBV10-2 and J usage is TRBJ2-4, with D uncertain. CDR3 size: 14 residues. V lost 4 bases to trimming and J lost 1 base, with 8 bases between them. Germline V gene lookup returns CDR1 WSHSY and CDR2 SAAADI. CDR3 coding DNA: TGCGCCAGCAGTGTAGGACGGGCCAAAAACATTCAGTACTTC. Its translation: CASSVGRAKNIQYF.

This clonotype has at least ten counts. The chain couples TRBV4-1 to TRBJ2-5; D unclear. In germline, CDR1 is MGHRA, CDR2 YSYEKL. The CDR3 loop spans 14 amino acids. Trimming shortened V by 2 bases and J by 1 base, and 8 bases separated the two germline ends. The CDR3: CASSQRATQETQYF. In DNA form, the CDR3 reads TGCGCCAGCAGCCAAAGGGCAACCCAAGAGACCCAGTACTTC.

The chain uses TRBV12-3 or TRBV12-4 and TRBJ2-1; D is perhaps TRBD1 or TRBD2 (7 bases each). V lost 6 bases and J lost 8, with 17 bases in between. The CDR3 is made up of 14 amino acids. In DNA form, the CDR3 reads TGTGCCAGCAGCTCCCAGGGGGGGCTGTATGAGCAGTTCTTC. The encoded protein is CASSSQGGLYEQFF.

This clonotype was detected only a few times. This chain links TRBV7-9 with TRBJ2-5; 12 bases are shared with TRBD2. The CDR3 covers 17 residues. Trimming at V came to 0 bases and at J to 4 bases, leaving 6 bases not matched to a gene. The germline V gene has CDR1 SEHNR and CDR2 FQNEAQ (reference sequence). This CDR3 is CASSLAIGLAGIETQYF. In nucleotides, the CDR3 is TGTGCCAGCAGCTTAGCTATTGGACTAGCGGGGATAGAGACCCAGTACTTC.

This chain links TRBV7-9 with TRBJ2-7; 9 nucleotides align to TRBD1. V trimming: 1 base; J trimming: 6 bases; junction bases outside the gene matches: 13. Germline V gene data show CDR1 as SEHNR and CDR2 as FQNEAQ (reference sequence). CDR3 length equals 17 residues. The CDR3 loop reads CASSLDAPGQGGSEQYV. CDR3 in DNA: TGTGCCAGCAGCTTAGACGCCCCGGGACAGGGCGGATCCGAGCAGTACGTC.